This T cell receptor beta chain was sequenced in a study of Ad26.COV2.S vaccination and SARS-CoV-2 variants. On this clone: Its antigen is unidentified.

Germline-derived CDR1 and CDR2 are SGHRS and YFSETQ. Trimming left V 0 bases short and J 14 bases short, with 17 bases between. The CDR3 has 13 residues. Only in-frame clones appear in the TCRdb table, and some are missing; sequencing was by immunoSEQ multiplex PCR. The sample records about 350,000 clones, around 90% being singletons. As to treatment: approximately 18 received Ad26.COV2.S at low or high dose, single or two shots; about 5 received placebo; per-sample allocation not given. Specimens were obtained on day 63 following the first vaccine or placebo injection. Study results and caveats: Substantial response breadth was reportedly seen for spike-specific CD8+ and CD4+ T cells after vaccination.

The origin of this receptor is a person aged 18-60 years who received the Ad26.COV2.S COVID-19 vaccine or a placebo. The chain recombines TRBV5-1 with TRBJ1-2; weak D call: TRBD1 (6 bases). The specimen was peripheral blood, collected in a trial of Ad26.COV2.S vaccine versus placebo. The CDR3 DNA sequence: TGCGCCAGCAGCTTGGGTATCCAACGGGACATTACCTTC. Its translation is CASSLGIQRDITF.